This entry is about one T cell receptor beta chain. These data come from a study of blood T cell repertoires in COVID-19. Across the study: COVID-19 samples collected from the United States, Italy and Spain covered acute and convalescent phases.

The ends lost 3 bases at V and 10 bases at J; junction bases unmatched: 13. The CDR3 runs 15 residues. CDR1 and CDR2 (germline): SQVTM, ANQGSEA. Profiled with immunoSEQ multiplex PCR; TCRdb holds only in-frame clones, not every one. This table has more than 85,000 clones, about 85% appearing once. The source of this sequence is a man between 70 and 80 years old with acute or convalescent COVID-19. Input material: peripheral blood. The rearrangement links TRBV29-1 to TRBJ1-4; 8 bases match TRBD1. CDR3 sequence (DNA): TGCAGCGTTGAGAAACCACCGGGACAGGACGGAAAACTGTTTTTT. Translated, it gives CSVEKPPGQDGKLFF.